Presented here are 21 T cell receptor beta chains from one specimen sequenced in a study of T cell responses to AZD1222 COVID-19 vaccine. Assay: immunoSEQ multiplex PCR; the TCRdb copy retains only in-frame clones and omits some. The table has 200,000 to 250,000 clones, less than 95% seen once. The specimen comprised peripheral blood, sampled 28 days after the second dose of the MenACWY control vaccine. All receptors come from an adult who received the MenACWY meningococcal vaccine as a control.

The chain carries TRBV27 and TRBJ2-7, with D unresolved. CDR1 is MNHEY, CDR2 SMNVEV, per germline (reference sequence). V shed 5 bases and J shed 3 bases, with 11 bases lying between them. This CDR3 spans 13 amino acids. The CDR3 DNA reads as TGTGCCAGCAGTCGAAACAGAGACTACGAGCAGTACTTC. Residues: CASSRNRDYEQYF.

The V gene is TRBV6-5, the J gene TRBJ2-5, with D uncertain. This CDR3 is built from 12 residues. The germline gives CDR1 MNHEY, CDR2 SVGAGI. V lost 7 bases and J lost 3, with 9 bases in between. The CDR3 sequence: CASTLNKETQYF. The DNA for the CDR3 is TGTGCCAGCACCTTGAACAAAGAGACCCAGTACTTC.

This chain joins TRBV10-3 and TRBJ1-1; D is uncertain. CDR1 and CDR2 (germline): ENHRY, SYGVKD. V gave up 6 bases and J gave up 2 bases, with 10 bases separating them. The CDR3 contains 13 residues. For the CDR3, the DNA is TGTGCCATCAGGTCACTCACAAACACTGAAGCTTTCTTT. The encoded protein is CAIRSLTNTEAFF.

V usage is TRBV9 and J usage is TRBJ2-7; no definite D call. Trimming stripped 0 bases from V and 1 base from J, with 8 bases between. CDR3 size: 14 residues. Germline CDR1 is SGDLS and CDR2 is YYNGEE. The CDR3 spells CASSVVSGSYEQYF. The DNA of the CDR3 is TGTGCCAGCAGCGTAGTGTCCGGTTCCTACGAGCAGTACTTC.

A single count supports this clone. The DNA for the CDR3 is TGTGCCAGCAGGGCCGGGACTAGCGGAGGGAATACGCAGTATTTT. Its protein is CASRAGTSGGNTQYF. This rearrangement joins TRBV28 to TRBJ2-3; 11 bases line up with TRBD2. The CDR3 loop spans 15 amino acids. Trimming took 6 bases from V and 7 from J; bases not matched to a gene: 9. The germline V gene encodes CDR1 MDHEN and CDR2 SYDVKM.

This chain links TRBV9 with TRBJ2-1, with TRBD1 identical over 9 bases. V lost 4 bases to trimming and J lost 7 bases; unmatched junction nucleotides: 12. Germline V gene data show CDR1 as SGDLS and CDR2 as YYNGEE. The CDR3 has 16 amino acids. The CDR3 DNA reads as TGTGCCAGCAGCCCGGGCTACGGGACAGGGAAGAATGAGCAGTTCTTC. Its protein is CASSPGYGTGKNEQFF.

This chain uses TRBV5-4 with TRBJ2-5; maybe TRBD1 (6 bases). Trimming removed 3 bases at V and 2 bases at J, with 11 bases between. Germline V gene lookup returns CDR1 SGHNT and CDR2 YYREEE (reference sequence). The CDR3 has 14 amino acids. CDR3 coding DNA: TGTGCCAGCAGCTCACAGGGACGGCAAGAGACCCAGTACTTC. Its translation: CASSSQGRQETQYF.

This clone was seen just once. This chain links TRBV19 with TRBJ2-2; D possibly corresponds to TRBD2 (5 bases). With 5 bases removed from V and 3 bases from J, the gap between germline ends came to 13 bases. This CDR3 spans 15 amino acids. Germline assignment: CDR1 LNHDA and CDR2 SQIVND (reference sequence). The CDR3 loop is CASSSPGEYTGELFF. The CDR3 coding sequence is TGTGCCAGTAGTTCCCCCGGGGAGTACACCGGGGAGCTGTTTTTT.

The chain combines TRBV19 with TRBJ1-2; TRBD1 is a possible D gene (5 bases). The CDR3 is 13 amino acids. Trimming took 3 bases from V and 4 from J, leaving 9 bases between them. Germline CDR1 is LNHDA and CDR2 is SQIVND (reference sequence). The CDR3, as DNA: TGTGCCAGTAGTATCCCGGGGACCTATGGCTACACCTTC. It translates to CASSIPGTYGYTF.

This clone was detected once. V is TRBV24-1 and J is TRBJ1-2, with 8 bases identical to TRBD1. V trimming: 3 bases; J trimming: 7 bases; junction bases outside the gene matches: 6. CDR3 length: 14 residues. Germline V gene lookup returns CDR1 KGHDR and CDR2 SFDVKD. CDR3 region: CATSDPGQGVGYTF. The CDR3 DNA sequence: TGTGCCACCAGTGATCCCGGACAGGGTGTTGGCTACACCTTC.

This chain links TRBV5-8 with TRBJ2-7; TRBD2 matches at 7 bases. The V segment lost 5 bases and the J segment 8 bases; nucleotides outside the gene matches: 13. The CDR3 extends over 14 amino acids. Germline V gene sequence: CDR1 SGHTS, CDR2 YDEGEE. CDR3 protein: CASRQKMGGMKQYF. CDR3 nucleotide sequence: TGTGCCAGCAGACAAAAGATGGGGGGGATGAAGCAGTACTTC.

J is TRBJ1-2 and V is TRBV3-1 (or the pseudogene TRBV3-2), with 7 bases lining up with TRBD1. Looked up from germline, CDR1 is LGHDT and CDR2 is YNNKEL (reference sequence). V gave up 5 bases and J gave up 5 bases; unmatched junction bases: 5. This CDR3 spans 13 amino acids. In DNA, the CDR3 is TGTGCCAGCAGCTCCCCGACAGGGTATGGCTACACCTTC. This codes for CASSSPTGYGYTF.

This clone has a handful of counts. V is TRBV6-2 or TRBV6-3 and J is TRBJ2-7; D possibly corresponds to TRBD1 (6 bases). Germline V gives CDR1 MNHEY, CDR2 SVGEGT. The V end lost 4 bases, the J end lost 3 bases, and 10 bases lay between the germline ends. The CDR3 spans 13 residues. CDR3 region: CASSWTAIYEQYF. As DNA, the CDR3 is TGTGCCAGCAGTTGGACAGCAATCTACGAGCAGTACTTC.

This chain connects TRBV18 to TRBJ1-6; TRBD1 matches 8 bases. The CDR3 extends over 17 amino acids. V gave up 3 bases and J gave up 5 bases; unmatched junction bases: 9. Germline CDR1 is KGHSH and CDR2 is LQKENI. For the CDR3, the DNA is TGTGCCAGCTCACCGCTACAGGGGGGATATAATAATTCACCCCTCCACTTT. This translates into CASSPLQGGYNNSPLHF.

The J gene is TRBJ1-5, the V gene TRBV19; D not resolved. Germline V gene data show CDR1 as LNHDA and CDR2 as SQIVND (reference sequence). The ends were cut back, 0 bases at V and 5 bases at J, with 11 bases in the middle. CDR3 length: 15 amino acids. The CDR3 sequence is CASSIEGLDDQPQHF. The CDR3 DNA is TGTGCCAGTAGTATAGAAGGGCTGGATGATCAGCCCCAGCATTTT.

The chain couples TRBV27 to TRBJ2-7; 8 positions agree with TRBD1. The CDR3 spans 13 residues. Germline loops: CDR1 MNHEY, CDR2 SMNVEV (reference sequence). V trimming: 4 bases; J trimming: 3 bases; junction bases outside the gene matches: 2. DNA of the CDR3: TGTGCCAGCAGTTCGGACAGGGTCTACGAGCAGTACTTC. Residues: CASSSDRVYEQYF.

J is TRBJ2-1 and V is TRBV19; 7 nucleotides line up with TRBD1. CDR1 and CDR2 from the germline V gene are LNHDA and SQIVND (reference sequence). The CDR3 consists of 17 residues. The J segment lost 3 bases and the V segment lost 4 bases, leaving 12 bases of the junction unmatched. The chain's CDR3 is CASSKGAGGTLYNEQFF. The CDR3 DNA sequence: TGTGCCAGTAGTAAGGGGGCAGGGGGAACCCTCTACAATGAGCAGTTCTTC.

CDR3 coding DNA: TGTGCCAGCAGTACCCCTTCGGGCTCTGGAAACACCATATATTTT. This codes for CASSTPSGSGNTIYF. J is TRBJ1-3 and V is TRBV28; D is uncertain. The CDR3 contains 15 residues. Trimming took 5 bases from V and 0 from J, leaving 11 bases between them. The V gene's germline CDR1 is MDHEN and CDR2 SYDVKM.

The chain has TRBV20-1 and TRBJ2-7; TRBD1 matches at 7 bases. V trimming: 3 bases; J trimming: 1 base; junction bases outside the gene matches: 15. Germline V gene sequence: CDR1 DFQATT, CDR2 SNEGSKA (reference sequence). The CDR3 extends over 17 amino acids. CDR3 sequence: CSASRQGLALGSYEQYF. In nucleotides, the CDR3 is TGCAGTGCTAGTCGACAGGGCCTCGCCCTGGGGTCCTACGAGCAGTACTTC.

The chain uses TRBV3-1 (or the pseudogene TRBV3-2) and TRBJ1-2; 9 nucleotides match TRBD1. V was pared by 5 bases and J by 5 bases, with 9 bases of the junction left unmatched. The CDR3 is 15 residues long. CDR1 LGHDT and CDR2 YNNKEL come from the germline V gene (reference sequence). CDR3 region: CASSEQGAAVYGYTF. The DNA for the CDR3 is TGTGCCAGCAGCGAACAGGGGGCGGCGGTGTATGGCTACACCTTC.

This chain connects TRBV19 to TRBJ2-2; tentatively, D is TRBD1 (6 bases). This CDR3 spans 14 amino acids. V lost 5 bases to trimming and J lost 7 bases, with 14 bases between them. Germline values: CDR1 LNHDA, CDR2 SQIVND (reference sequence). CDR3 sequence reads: CASSSLNRVGELFF. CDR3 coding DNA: TGTGCCAGTAGTTCCCTAAACAGGGTCGGGGAGCTGTTTTTT.